The text below deals with one T cell receptor (beta chain). What it recognizes is unknown. These data come from a study of cytomegalovirus exposure and HLA in healthy donors. The CDR3 totals 13 residues. V gave up 2 bases and J gave up 8 bases; unmatched junction bases: 5. The germline V gene has CDR1 GTSNPN and CDR2 SVGIG (reference sequence). Primers included in the PCR were 60 Vbeta and 13 Jbeta primers. Method: immunoSEQ multiplex PCR; TCRdb's copy keeps in-frame clones and lacks some. Recorded for this sample: tens of thousands of clones. Findings and caveats of the study: Many donors shared some public TCRs, even though most TCR sequences were rare. Later examination showed HLA-associated TCR beta chains had greater clonal expansion than equally common others.

The chain couples TRBV30 to TRBJ1-4; 7 bases align to TRBD1. Sequencing input: PBMCs. The sequence came from a man aged 25 to 40 in good health and CMV-seropositive. This CDR3 is CAWSLGGAEKLFF. CDR3 nucleotide sequence: TGTGCCTGGAGTTTAGGGGGCGCGGAAAAACTGTTTTTT.